The 24 T cell receptor beta chains below come from one sample, sequenced in a study of T cells in Graves' hyperthyroidism and ophthalmopathy. TCR beta CDR3 regions were amplified from RNA. TCR CDR3 regions were first amplified by RT-PCR with HTBI primers. One entry per CDR3 protein, called by TCRdb with MiXCR from the multiplex PCR reads. Of over 300,000 distinct CDR3 sequences listed, about 15% are singletons. Input material: blood. The receptors originated from a woman aged 55 to 70 with Graves' hyperthyroidism.

V usage is TRBV29-1 and J usage is TRBJ1-2; D might be TRBD1 (5 bases). Per germline, CDR1 SQVTM and CDR2 ANQGSEA. V shed 4 bases and J shed 2 bases, with 23 bases lying between them. The CDR3 runs to 17 residues. The CDR3 DNA reads TGCAGCGTTGTGATAGGGTCGGGACCGTTAAGGAACTATGGCTACACCTTC. The encoded protein is CSVVIGSGPLRNYGYTF.

The chain couples TRBV19 to TRBJ2-3, with a weak D call TRBD1 (5 bases). This CDR3 region has 13 residues. Germline CDR1 is LNHDA and CDR2 is SQIVND (reference sequence). V was clipped by 7 bases and J by 1 base, with 9 bases between them. CDR3 DNA sequence: TGTGCCAGTATGGACACCCGCACAGATACGCAGTATTTT. Translating gives CASMDTRTDTQYF. Complete variable domain (other parts from reference TRBV19 and TRBJ2-3): DGGITQSPKYLFRKEGQNVTLSCEQNLNHDAMYWYRQDPGQGLRLIYYSQIVNDFQKGDIAEGYSVSREKKESFPLTVTSAQKNPTAFYLCASMDTRTDTQYFGPGTRLTVL.

This clonotype has a count of ten or more. A clone one base away is much larger, so this may be a read error. The rearrangement joins TRBV27 to TRBJ2-7; 12 positions agree with TRBD2. The germline V gene has CDR1 MNHEY and CDR2 SMNVEV (reference sequence). V lost 7 bases to trimming and J lost 4 bases; unmatched junction nucleotides: 2. The CDR3 length is 13 residues. The DNA of the CDR3 is TGTGCCAGCACGACTAGCGGGAGTTACGAGCAGTACTTC. Translation gives CASTTSGSYEQYF.

The CDR3 DNA is TGTGCCAGTAGTAAAGGACAGGGTTCCCTAAATAGCAATCAGCCCCAGCATTTT. Translation: CASSKGQGSLNSNQPQHF. This chain links TRBV19 with TRBJ1-5; 8 nucleotides align to TRBD1. This CDR3 is built from 18 residues. Germline V gene data show CDR1 as LNHDA and CDR2 as SQIVND (reference sequence). V gave up 4 bases and J gave up 0 bases; unmatched junction bases: 11.

Ten or more counts support this clonotype. J is TRBJ2-3 and V is TRBV2, with D perhaps being TRBD1 or TRBD2 (7 bases each). Trimming left V 8 bases short and J 1 base short, with 13 bases between. Germline CDR1 is SNHLY and CDR2 is FYNNEI. The CDR3 extends over 14 amino acids. The CDR3 bases are TGTGCCAGCCTCCAGGGGGGGCGCACAGATACGCAGTATTTT. Its translation: CASLQGGRTDTQYF.

This chain joins TRBV12-5 and TRBJ2-1, with 13 bases that match TRBD2. Germline CDR1 is LGHNT and CDR2 is FRNRAP. The junction had 4 bases not matched to a gene; V was cut back by 6 bases and J by 8 bases. The CDR3 loop spans 14 amino acids. The CDR3 region is CASGRTSGSYEQFF. CDR3 nucleotide sequence: TGTGCTAGTGGCCGGACTAGCGGGAGCTATGAGCAGTTCTTC.

This clonotype has a count of ten or more. The chain carries TRBV12-3 or TRBV12-4 and TRBJ2-1; 11 bases are shared with TRBD2. This CDR3 comprises 13 residues. Germline trimming cut 6 bases from V and 8 bases from J; bases unmatched to any gene: 3. DNA of the CDR3: TGTGCCAGCAGACTAGCGGGAGTCCATGAGCAGTTCTTC. Translated: CASRLAGVHEQFF.

This clonotype was observed at least ten times. The V and J genes are TRBV20-1 and TRBJ2-7; D is possibly TRBD1 (5 bases). V was trimmed by 3 bases and J by 3 bases, leaving 15 bases between them. The length of the CDR3 is 14 residues. From germline, CDR1 is DFQATT and CDR2 SNEGSKA (reference sequence). The CDR3, as DNA: TGCAGTGCTAGGCCGACAGACCTCCTCTACGAGCAGTACTTC. It encodes CSARPTDLLYEQYF.

The table lists this clonotype with many counts. The chain is built from TRBV5-1 and TRBJ1-1; TRBD1 is a possible D gene (5 bases). The CDR3 runs to 16 residues. CDR1 is SGHRS, CDR2 YFSETQ, per germline. V lost 4 bases and J lost 0, with 16 bases in between. The CDR3 is CASSRKLTEMNTEAFF. The CDR3 coding sequence is TGCGCCAGCAGCCGAAAATTGACAGAGATGAACACTGAAGCTTTCTTT.

This clonotype was recorded at least ten times. J is TRBJ2-7 and V is TRBV18; 9 bases are a match to TRBD1. Trimming took 3 bases from V and 3 from J; bases not matched to a gene: 9. The CDR3 loop spans 16 amino acids. CDR1 KGHSH and CDR2 LQKENI come from the germline V gene. CDR3 residues: CASSPGRGTGNYEQYF. The DNA for the CDR3 is TGTGCCAGCTCACCCGGCCGTGGGACAGGGAACTACGAGCAGTACTTC. The variable domain in full, with the rest retrieved from reference TRBV18 and TRBJ2-7, is NAGVMQNPRHLVRRRGQEARLRCSPMKGHSHVYWYRQLPEEGLKFMVYLQKENIIDESGMPKERFSAEFPKEGPSILRIQQVVRGDSAAYFCASSPGRGTGNYEQYFGPGTRLTVT.

Many counts were recorded for this clonotype. The chain joins TRBV2 to TRBJ2-3; D gene unclear. Germline CDR1 SNHLY, CDR2 FYNNEI. There are 12 residues in the CDR3. V was clipped by 0 bases and J by 6 bases, with 4 bases between them. The CDR3, as DNA: TGTGCCAGCAGTGAAGCATCCGATACGCAGTATTTT. This encodes CASSEASDTQYF.

This clonotype has a count of ten or more. V and J are TRBV11-2 and TRBJ2-7; no clear D. CDR1 is SGHAT, CDR2 FQNNGV, per germline. The CDR3 sequence is 10 residues long. The V and J ends lost 1 base and 6 bases respectively, with 1 base between them. CDR3 DNA: TGTGCCAGCAGCTTAGCCGAGCAGTACTTC. It specifies CASSLAEQYF. The full variable domain, with the rest looked up from reference TRBV11-2 and TRBJ2-7, is EAGVAQSPRYKIIEKRQSVAFWCNPISGHATLYWYQQILGQGPKLLIQFQNNGVVDDSQLPKDRFSAERLKGVDSTLKIQPAKLEDSAVYLCASSLAEQYFGPGTRLTVT.

This clonotype was counted between two and nine times. V gene TRBV28 combines with J gene TRBJ1-3; D gene unclear. Germline V gives CDR1 MDHEN, CDR2 SYDVKM. Trimming pared 5 bases from V and 5 bases from J, leaving 19 bases between. The CDR3 has 16 amino acids. CDR3 sequence (DNA): TGTGCCAGCAGTCCACCCCTTCGGCTCAGGCGAAACACCATATATTTT. This sequence encodes CASSPPLRLRRNTIYF.

This clonotype was observed many times. This chain connects TRBV10-1 to TRBJ2-3; the match to TRBD2 covers 15 bases. This CDR3 contains 16 residues. V shed 2 bases, J shed 5 bases, and the junction held 2 bases outside the gene matches. Germline V CDR1 and CDR2: WNHNN, SYGVQD (reference sequence). The CDR3 spells CASSEGTSGRRDTQYF. CDR3 in DNA: TGCGCCAGCAGTGAGGGGACTAGCGGGAGGAGAGATACGCAGTATTTT.

This clonotype was detected many times. The chain employs TRBV12-3 or TRBV12-4 and TRBJ2-2; TRBD1 aligns across 7 bases. V lost 3 bases, J lost 1 base, and 11 bases stayed unmatched. This CDR3 contains 18 residues. The CDR3 DNA reads TGTGCCAGCAGTTTCTCCTTCGACAGGGAGTTGAACACCGGGGAGCTGTTTTTT. It codes for CASSFSFDRELNTGELFF.

This clonotype was detected ten times or more. The DNA for the CDR3 is TGTGCCCTCCGGACGGAGGGCGATGGCTACACCTTC. It codes for CALRTEGDGYTF. The V and J genes are TRBV30 and TRBJ1-2; D uncertain. This CDR3 spans 12 amino acids. Germline loops: CDR1 GTSNPN, CDR2 SVGIG (reference sequence). Trimming removed 8 bases at V and 6 bases at J, with 16 bases between.

This clonotype was observed many times. The V gene is TRBV10-3, the J gene TRBJ2-5, with 7 bases identical to TRBD2. J gave up 4 bases and V 7 bases, and 12 bases lay outside the gene matches. This CDR3 has 15 residues. CDR1 and CDR2 (germline): ENHRY, SYGVKD. The CDR3 nucleotides read TGTGCCATCAAACCATCCAGCGGGAACGGAGAGACCCAGTACTTC. It yields the protein CAIKPSSGNGETQYF.

The J gene is TRBJ2-3, the V gene TRBV6-2 or TRBV6-3, with 9 bases lining up with TRBD2. Germline V gives CDR1 MNHEY, CDR2 SVGEGT. CDR3 length: 19 residues. The V and J ends lost 0 bases and 3 bases, in that order; junction bases with no gene match: 13. The CDR3 bases are TGTGCCAGCAGTTACTCGATGAGGGCGGGGCGGGAGGGGACAGATACGCAGTATTTT. It translates to CASSYSMRAGREGTDTQYF.

In this sample, this clonotype turned up many times. The chain has TRBV2 and TRBJ2-5; 10 bases are shared with TRBD2. J gave up 3 bases and V 7 bases, and 2 bases lay outside the gene matches. The CDR3 sequence is 13 residues long. Germline-derived CDR1 and CDR2 are SNHLY and FYNNEI. CDR3 amino acids: CASNGLAEETQYF. In nucleotides, the CDR3 is TGTGCCAGCAATGGACTAGCGGAAGAGACCCAGTACTTC.

This clonotype came up many times. CDR3 in DNA: TGTGCCAGCAGTTTGTTTGCAGGGCCCAGCAATCAGCCCCAGCATTTT. Its protein is CASSLFAGPSNQPQHF. The chain carries TRBV12-3 or TRBV12-4 and TRBJ1-5, with D perhaps matching TRBD1 (5 bases). This CDR3 is 16 amino acids long. V was shortened by 3 bases and J by 1 base, with 13 bases between the two germline ends.

This clonotype was seen a few times. This rearrangement joins TRBV28 to TRBJ2-1; the match to TRBD1 covers 8 bases. CDR1 MDHEN and CDR2 SYDVKM come from the germline V gene. This CDR3 contains 21 residues. Losses at the gene ends were 6 bases for V and 0 bases for J; bases not matched to a gene: 22. The CDR3 here is CASRQGFRGRVWGSSYNEQFF. In DNA form, the CDR3 reads TGTGCCAGCAGACAGGGGTTCAGGGGGCGCGTCTGGGGAAGCTCCTACAATGAGCAGTTCTTC.

This clonotype was counted ten times or more. The genes are TRBV11-2 and TRBJ2-5; tentatively, D is TRBD2 (5 bases). Deletions cut 4 bases from V and 3 bases from J, with 18 bases between. In germline, CDR1 is SGHAT, CDR2 FQNNGV. This CDR3 spans 16 amino acids. CDR3 DNA: TGTGCCAGCAGCTCGGGTGGGATCTCGGGAAAAGAGACCCAGTACTTC. This codes for CASSSGGISGKETQYF.

With respect to this clonotype: A much more abundant neighbour one base away suggests this may be a read error. The V gene is TRBV12-3 or TRBV12-4, the J gene TRBJ2-1; no clear D. V dropped 5 bases and J dropped 4 bases, with 18 bases sitting between them. CDR3 length: 16 amino acids. The CDR3 sequence: CASSDVTGDKYNEQFF. CDR3 DNA sequence: TGTGCCAGCAGTGACGTGACTGGTGACAAATACAATGAGCAGTTCTTC.

This clonotype was counted ten times or more. The J gene is TRBJ2-7, the V gene TRBV5-4; 7 nucleotides match TRBD1. The CDR3 is 15 amino acids. CDR1 and CDR2 (germline): SGHNT, YYREEE (reference sequence). The ends lost 4 bases at V and 2 bases at J; junction bases unmatched: 9. As DNA, the CDR3 is TGTGCCAGCAGCCGATCCGGGACAGCCCCCTACGAGCAGTACTTC. Its protein is CASSRSGTAPYEQYF.